The present TCR beta chain was sequenced within a study of T cell responses to AZD1222 COVID-19 vaccine (dated by TCRdb to about 2021). With respect to the entire study: A total of under 250 trial participants underwent TCR sequencing, of whom roughly 210 had received two doses of AZD1222 and 26 had received two doses of the MenACWY control vaccine. Trial participants were enrolled by age into subgroups of 18-55, 56-69 and 70-plus years, and approximately 150, 30 and 60 TCR-sequenced participants, respectively, were included in these subgroups. Points the paper makes about the study in general: A significant rise in spike-specific TCR breadth and depth was observed after two AZD1222 doses relative to day 0 and relative to MenACWY recipients. Most participants were white British and females outnumbered males, and the authors suggested that clonal diversity may have been underestimated. Because no day 14 peak-response samples were available, the repertoires could be characterized only after the peak T cell response. The 56-69-year group was small, and its depth increase did not reach significance, likely because of low power. Vaccine-associated CD4 TCRs spanned the whole spike protein, with dominant responses in regions 160-218 and 743-854. Conclusions about previously exposed vaccinees are limited because only a handful of AZD1222 recipients were SARS-CoV-2 seropositive at baseline. Reportedly, close to half of the unique spike-specific TCRs recognized epitopes lying outside the regions that are mutated in the B.1.351 and B.1.1.7 variants.

The CDR3 regions of human TCRbeta chains were analyzed by immunosequencing. The published analysis was carried out like this. Repertoire TCRs were matched against a reference library of SARS-CoV-2-specific TCRs generated with the MIRA antigen-specificity platform. Breadth meant the fraction of unique TCRs that were SARS-CoV-2-associated, whereas depth meant the fraction of total T cells that were SARS-CoV-2-associated. Using the MIRA data, every spike-specific TCR was mapped to the spike region that the TCR reacted to and assigned to either a CD4 or a CD8 class. Log10-transformed breadth and depth values were compared by one-way ANOVA with Sidak's multiple comparisons tests. Imported from immuneACCESS, the table was reduced by TCRdb to in-frame sequences with V and J called. These copies leave out some clones; in studies compared against another copy, an unresolved V gene accounts for under half, and the cause of the remainder is not known. For V, J and clone size, that table is used; D and trimming come from the DNA. The sample profile shows 130,000 to 150,000 clones; around 86% of them were found once. The ten biggest clones cover over 4% of the sample.

At the junction V is shortened by 0 bases and J by 9 bases, with 10 bases in between. In the germline V gene, CDR1 corresponds to SGDLS and CDR2 to YYNGEE. The CDR3 has 13 amino acids, counting the end cysteine and phenylalanine. Only the CDR3 region is kept as DNA, spanning 39 bases read in frame from base 1. Concerning this clone: Its antigen is currently not known. Base qualities are missing; no much larger clone stands one base away.

The intended sense of this specimen's time point label: baseline before first vaccination. The treatment or condition label for this specimen denotes: meningococcal conjugate vaccine given as trial control. Vaccinee samples came from UK trials COV001 and COV002, including a single-blind randomized controlled phase 2/3 trial of AZD1222 (ChAdOx1 nCoV-19) in healthy adults. For TCRbeta chain sequencing, PBMC samples were collected from trial participants at day 0 and at day 28 after the second dose. The sequence was collected from an adult in good health. This material consisted of peripheral blood, taken on day 0 of MenACWY control vaccination. Recombination joined TRBV9 with TRBJ2-1; the best D guess is TRBD1, with 6 bases matching. CDR3 protein: CASSVDTGFEQFF. The nucleotide sequence is TGTGCCAGCAGCGTAGACACAGGGTTTGAGCAGTTCTTC.